The source of this T cell receptor beta chain is a study of shared clonotypes between healthy human individuals. Only in-frame clones appear in the TCRdb table, and some are missing; sequencing was by immunoSEQ multiplex PCR. The sample carries 400,000 to 500,000 clones, roughly 85% recorded once. Per the germline V gene, CDR1 is MGHDK and CDR2 is SYGVNS. This CDR3 has 13 residues. V lost 9 bases to trimming and J lost 5 bases; unmatched junction nucleotides: 6. Free of recent acute infections or vaccinations, the donors were healthy HIV-negative adults. This clone has just a few counts. This sequence was found in a woman in her thirties or forties in good health. Some clones in this sample may be carry-over from other donors' samples. The V and J genes are TRBV25-1 and TRBJ2-1; 8 bases agree with TRBD2. Sequencing used PBMCs. CDR3 sequence: CASSGTHHNEQFF. CDR3 nucleotide sequence: TGTGCCAGTAGCGGGACTCACCACAATGAGCAGTTCTTC.